This T cell receptor (beta chain) was recovered during a study of blood T cells in healthy people across ages. Donors were systemically healthy Caucasian individuals from Russia aged about 6 to 95 years. Isolation yielded PBMCs, at least 6 million per sample, in every case. Primed by a sample-barcoded 5' primer and a J-beta primer mix, a second PCR proceeded for about 7 to 11 cycles. A single record per CDR3 protein comes from TCRdb applying MiXCR to the 5' RACE reads. This table holds about 970,000 distinct CDR3 sequences, about 53% found once. V was trimmed by 6 bases and J by 2 bases, leaving 11 bases between them. CDR3 size: 14 residues. General observations from the study: Total diversity from one million sequenced T cells was likely underestimated.

Comment on this clonotype: Antigen unknown.

Sequencing was performed on blood. The source of this sequence is a woman in her fifties or sixties in good health. The gene calls are TRBV12-3 or TRBV12-4 and TRBJ2-1; no definite D call. This CDR3 is CASRNPRPYNEQFF. The CDR3, as DNA: TGTGCCAGCAGGAACCCTCGTCCCTACAATGAGCAGTTCTTC.